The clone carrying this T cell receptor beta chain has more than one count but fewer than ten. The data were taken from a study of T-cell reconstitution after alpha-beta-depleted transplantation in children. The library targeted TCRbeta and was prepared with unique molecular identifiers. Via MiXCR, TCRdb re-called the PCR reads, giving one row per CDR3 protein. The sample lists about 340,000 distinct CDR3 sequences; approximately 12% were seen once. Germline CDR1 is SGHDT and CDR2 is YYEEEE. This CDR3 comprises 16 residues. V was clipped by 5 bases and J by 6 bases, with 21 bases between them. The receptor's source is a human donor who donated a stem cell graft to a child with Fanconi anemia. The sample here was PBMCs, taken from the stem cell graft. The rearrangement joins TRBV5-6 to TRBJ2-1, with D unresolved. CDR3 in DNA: TGTGCCAGCAGGTCAAGTAGTAGCATCTTGTCCAATGAGCAGTTCTTC. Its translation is CASRSSSSILSNEQFF.